This T cell receptor (beta chain) derives from a study of blood T cell repertoires in COVID-19. V shed 5 bases, J shed 7 bases, and the junction held 9 bases outside the gene matches. The CDR3 extends over 14 amino acids. From germline, CDR1 is SQVTM and CDR2 ANQGSEA. The data were produced by immunoSEQ multiplex PCR, yet TCRdb's version contains in-frame clones alone and is incomplete. The sample records fewer than 700,000 clones, roughly nine tenths being singletons. Sequenced: peripheral blood. The V gene is TRBV29-1, the J gene TRBJ1-1; 11 nucleotides agree with TRBD1. This clonotype was sampled from a woman aged 45-59 years with COVID-19, enrolled during active disease. As DNA, the CDR3 is TGCAGCGTTTTCTCGGTGGGACAGGGGGGTGAAGCTTTCTTT. Amino acid sequence: CSVFSVGQGGEAFF.